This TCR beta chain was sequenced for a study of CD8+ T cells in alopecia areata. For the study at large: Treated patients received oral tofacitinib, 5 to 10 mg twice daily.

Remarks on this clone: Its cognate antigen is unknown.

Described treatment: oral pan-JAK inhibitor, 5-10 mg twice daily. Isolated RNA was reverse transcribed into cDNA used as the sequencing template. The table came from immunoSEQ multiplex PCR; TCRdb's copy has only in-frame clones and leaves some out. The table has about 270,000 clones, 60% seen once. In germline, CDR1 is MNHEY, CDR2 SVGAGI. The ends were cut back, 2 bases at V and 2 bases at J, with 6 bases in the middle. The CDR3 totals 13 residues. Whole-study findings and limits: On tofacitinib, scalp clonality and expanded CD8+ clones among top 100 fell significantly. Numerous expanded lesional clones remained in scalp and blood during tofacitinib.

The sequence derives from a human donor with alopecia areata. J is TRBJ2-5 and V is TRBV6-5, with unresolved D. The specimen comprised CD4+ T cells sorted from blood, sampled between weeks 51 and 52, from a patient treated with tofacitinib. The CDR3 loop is CASSYLGQETQYF. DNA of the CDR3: TGTGCCAGCAGTTACCTGGGGCAAGAGACCCAGTACTTC.